This T cell receptor beta chain was recorded in a study of T cell repertoires in cytomegalovirus infection. V gave up 6 bases and J gave up 3 bases, with 17 bases separating them. This CDR3 spans 15 amino acids. Germline V CDR1 and CDR2: LGHNA, YNFKEQ. MiXCR, run by TCRdb on the reads, gives a single entry per CDR3 protein. The repertoire has 310,000 or so distinct CDR3 sequences, under 20% of them found once; the top ten carry about 12%. The sequence came from a human donor in good health (CMV status not recorded). Some clones in this sample may be carry-over from other donors' samples. The chain joins TRBV4-2 to TRBJ2-5; D is possibly TRBD2 (7 bases). Sequencing input: PBMCs. The CDR3, as DNA: TGTGCCAGCAGTGGAGGGGGGGCGGTAGAAGAGACCCAGTACTTC. It codes for CASSGGGAVEETQYF.